Listed below are T cell receptor beta chains from one sample, sequenced in a study of T cell repertoires in cytomegalovirus infection. TCRdb called the reads again in MiXCR, with one record for every CDR3 protein. The repertoire has about 490,000 distinct CDR3 sequences, 11% of them found once; the top ten carry more than 8.5%. The sequenced material came from PBMCs. The receptors come from a human donor in good health (CMV status not recorded). Some clones in this sample may be carry-over from other donors' samples. Both conserved end residues are part of each CDR3. D genes are given only for firm matches. A row's size may be missing; if present it is once, few, many or a size class.

v_call	d_call	j_call	clone_size	cdr3_aa	cdr3_nt
TRBV2	-	TRBJ1-1	many	CASSATSVNTEAFF	TGTGCCAGCAGTGCCACTTCCGTGAACACTGAAGCTTTCTTT
TRBV20-1	TRBD1	TRBJ1-2	few	CSATPTGLSGYTF	TGCAGTGCTACCCCGACAGGGTTATCGGGCTACACCTTC
TRBV6-6	TRBD2	TRBJ2-7	few	CASKIAGVGSYEQYF	TGTGCCAGCAAAATAGCGGGAGTAGGGTCCTACGAGCAGTACTTC
TRBV7-3	-	TRBJ2-1	many	CASSPSGRLQVAEQFF	TGTGCCAGCAGCCCTTCGGGCAGGTTGCAGGTAGCGGAGCAGTTCTTC
TRBV5-6	-	TRBJ1-1	many	CASSLSVGRTEAFF	TGTGCCAGCAGCTTGTCAGTTGGCAGAACTGAAGCTTTCTTT
TRBV12-3/TRBV12-4	-	TRBJ1-2	-	CASSSQGSRGYTF	TGTGCCAGCAGTTCCCAGGGGAGTCGTGGCTACACCTTC
TRBV6-2/TRBV6-3	-	TRBJ1-5	few	CASSGGYSNQPQHF	TGTGCCAGCAGTGGAGGGTATAGCAATCAGCCCCAGCATTTT
TRBV7-8	TRBD2	TRBJ2-7	many	CASSHSGTSGFYEQYF	TGTGCCAGCAGTCATTCCGGGACTAGCGGCTTCTACGAGCAGTACTTC
TRBV6-1	-	TRBJ1-4	-	CASSARDGANEKLFF	TGTGCCAGCAGTGCGCGGGACGGAGCTAATGAAAAACTGTTTTTT
TRBV6-2/TRBV6-3	-	TRBJ1-2	many	CASTPRGVYYGYTF	TGTGCCAGCACCCCGAGAGGGGTATACTATGGCTACACCTTC
TRBV20-1	-	TRBJ2-3	many	CSAIYREGTDTQYF	TGCAGTGCTATTTACAGGGAGGGAACAGATACGCAGTATTTT
TRBV28	TRBD1	TRBJ1-6	-	CASRHGTGERNSPLLF	TGTGCCAGCAGACACGGGACAGGGGAACGTAATTCACCCCTCCTCTTT
TRBV27	-	TRBJ2-1	many	CASSLSSLYSNEQFF	TGTGCCAGCAGTTTATCGAGCTTATACTCCAATGAGCAGTTCTTC
TRBV14	-	TRBJ2-7	-	CASSQNLHGEQYF	TGTGCCAGCAGCCAGAATCTTCACGGGGAGCAGTACTTC
TRBV9	-	TRBJ2-5	many	CASSVGSGPQETQYF	TGTGCCAGCAGCGTAGGCTCAGGGCCCCAAGAGACCCAGTACTTC
TRBV7-7	-	TRBJ2-1	many	CASSLDHRSSYNEQFF	TGTGCTAGCAGCTTAGATCACCGGAGCTCCTACAATGAGCAGTTCTTC
TRBV6-2/TRBV6-3	TRBD2	TRBJ2-4	many	CASSYGGGLAAKNIQYF	TGTGCCAGCAGTTACGGGGGGGGACTTGCGGCCAAAAACATTCAGTACTTC
TRBV7-6	TRBD1	TRBJ1-2	many	CASSSDRAPRNYGYTF	TGTGCCAGCAGCTCCGACAGGGCGCCCAGGAACTATGGCTACACCTTC
TRBV20-1	-	TRBJ2-3	-	CSAQTGFGTDTQYF	TGCAGTGCTCAAACAGGGTTCGGCACAGATACGCAGTATTTT
TRBV11-3	-	TRBJ2-7	-	CASSLGQAEPQYF	TGTGCCAGCAGCTTAGGACAGGCCGAGCCGCAGTACTTC
TRBV29-1	-	TRBJ1-3	many	CSVEDPSGSSGNTIYF	TGCAGCGTTGAAGATCCATCAGGCAGCTCTGGAAACACCATATATTTT
TRBV5-5	TRBD1	TRBJ2-5	-	CASSYGTEGETQYF	TGTGCCAGCTCCTACGGGACAGAGGGGGAGACCCAGTACTTC
TRBV2	-	TRBJ2-5	many	CASILEGGETQYF	TGTGCCAGCATCCTAGAAGGGGGGGAGACCCAGTACTTC
TRBV27	TRBD2	TRBJ2-5	many	CAESLAGGGGTQYF	TGTGCCGAATCCCTAGCGGGAGGGGGAGGGACCCAGTACTTC
TRBV20-1	-	TRBJ2-5	-	CSARDGQGRGETQYF	TGCAGTGCTAGAGATGGGCAGGGGCGCGGTGAGACCCAGTACTTC
TRBV6-2/TRBV6-3	TRBD2	TRBJ2-1	many	CATYGTSGGEQFF	TGTGCCACCTACGGGACTAGTGGGGGTGAGCAGTTCTTC
TRBV20-1	-	TRBJ1-2	many	CSAGLQGYYGYTF	TGCAGTGCTGGACTACAGGGCTACTATGGCTACACCTTC
TRBV7-2	-	TRBJ2-5	many	CASSEQTSNQETQYF	TGTGCCAGCAGCGAGCAGACTAGTAACCAAGAGACCCAGTACTTC
TRBV7-9	-	TRBJ1-1	few	CASSPYFVNTEAFF	TGTGCCAGCAGCCCATACTTTGTGAACACTGAAGCTTTCTTT
TRBV7-2	-	TRBJ2-1	many	CASSLRYGASYNEQFF	TGTGCCAGCAGCTTACGGTACGGGGCCTCCTACAATGAGCAGTTCTTC
TRBV7-9	TRBD1	TRBJ2-2	few	CASSFWPGQGNTGELFF	TGTGCCAGCAGCTTCTGGCCGGGACAGGGGAACACCGGGGAGCTGTTTTTT
TRBV11-2	-	TRBJ1-1	few	CASSLDLWTEAFF	TGTGCCAGCAGCTTAGATCTTTGGACTGAAGCTTTCTTT
TRBV10-3	-	TRBJ2-6	many	CAISDPETTGTGANVLTF	TGTGCCATCAGTGACCCAGAAACCACAGGGACTGGGGCCAACGTCCTGACTTTC
TRBV14	-	TRBJ1-2	-	CASSPRWLANYGYTF	TGTGCCAGCAGCCCTAGGTGGTTAGCTAACTATGGCTACACCTTC
TRBV7-9	-	TRBJ1-5	many	CASSLWGAQGNQPQHF	TGTGCCAGCAGCTTATGGGGGGCGCAGGGCAATCAGCCCCAGCATTTT
TRBV14	-	TRBJ2-7	many	CASSQDSRKNYEQYF	TGTGCCAGCAGCCAAGATAGCCGGAAGAACTACGAGCAGTACTTC
TRBV11-3	-	TRBJ1-5	-	CASSPVRINQPQHF	TGTGCCAGCAGCCCTGTGAGGATTAATCAGCCCCAGCATTTT
TRBV29-1	TRBD1	TRBJ2-3	-	CSVELYRGVTDTQYF	TGCAGCGTTGAACTTTACAGGGGGGTGACAGATACGCAGTATTTT
TRBV5-6	-	TRBJ1-5	many	CASSWGAGVDQPQHF	TGTGCCAGCAGCTGGGGAGCAGGGGTGGATCAGCCCCAGCATTTT
TRBV19	TRBD1	TRBJ1-5	-	CASSIEGGQGSSNQPQHF	TGTGCCAGTAGTATAGAAGGCGGACAGGGCAGCAGCAATCAGCCCCAGCATTTT
TRBV5-4	-	TRBJ2-7	few	CASSLPGYYEQYF	TGTGCCAGCAGCTTGCCGGGCTACTACGAGCAGTACTTC
TRBV29-1	-	TRBJ1-2	few	CSVGMNYGYTF	TGCAGCGTTGGAATGAACTATGGCTACACCTTC